This paragraph reports one T cell receptor beta chain. Its matching antigen is unknown. Germline CDR1 and CDR2: LNHDA and SQIVND (reference sequence). Between the trimmed V and J ends, which lost 3 bases and 8 bases, there was a span of 13 bases. The CDR3 runs to 13 residues. Generated by immunoSEQ multiplex PCR, the TCRdb table keeps only in-frame clones and is missing some. The repertoire holds about 150,000 clones, with around 89% as singletons. The data were obtained in a study of T cell responses to AZD1222 COVID-19 vaccine. Findings and limits, study-wide: Across spike, vaccine-associated CD4 TCRs were found, dominant at 160-218 and 743-854. Regions left unmutated in variants are reportedly the target of nearly half of spike-specific TCRs. Receipt of two AZD1222 doses was followed by a rise in Spike-specific TCR breadth and depth. At baseline, seropositivity was found in only a handful of AZD1222 recipients.

The receptor was isolated from an adult in good health. The source was peripheral blood, collected on day 0 of AZD1222 vaccination. The chain is built from TRBV19 and TRBJ1-2; D unclear. The CDR3 region is CASSITMEGGYTF. Written as DNA, the CDR3 is TGTGCCAGTAGTATCACCATGGAGGGAGGCTACACCTTC.